The TCR beta chain under discussion was sequenced for a study of blood T cells in healthy people across ages. General study points: Any conclusive comparison of naive versus antigen-experienced cells was prevented by using unsorted PBMCs.

Concerning this clonotype itself: The antigen is undetermined.

Combining a sample-barcoded 5' primer with a J-beta primer mix, a second PCR ran for about 7 to 11 cycles. TCRdb used MiXCR to reprocess the 5' RACE reads, holding one entry per CDR3 protein. The table includes roughly 700,000 distinct CDR3 sequences, about 30% detected once. V lost 2 bases to trimming and J lost 5 bases, with 17 bases between them. The germline gives CDR1 SGHKS, CDR2 YYEKEE (reference sequence). The CDR3 runs 15 residues. The specimen was blood. The chain combines TRBV5-5 with TRBJ2-7; possible D gene TRBD2, 6 bases. This receptor was obtained from a woman aged 80 or over in good health. CDR3 loop: CASSFGGFSSDEQYF. The CDR3 coding sequence is TGTGCCAGCAGCTTCGGAGGGTTCTCAAGCGACGAGCAGTACTTC.